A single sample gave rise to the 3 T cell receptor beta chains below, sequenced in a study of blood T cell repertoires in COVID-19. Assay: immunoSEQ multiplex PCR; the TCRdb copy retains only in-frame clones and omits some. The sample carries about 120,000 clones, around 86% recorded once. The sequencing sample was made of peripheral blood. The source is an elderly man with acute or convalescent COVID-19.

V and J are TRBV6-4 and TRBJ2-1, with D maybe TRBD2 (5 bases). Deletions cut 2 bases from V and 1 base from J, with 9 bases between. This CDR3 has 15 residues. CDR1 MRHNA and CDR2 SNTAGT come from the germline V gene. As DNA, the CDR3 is TGTGCCAGCAGTGACGACTACAATTCCTACAATGAGCAGTTCTTC. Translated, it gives CASSDDYNSYNEQFF.

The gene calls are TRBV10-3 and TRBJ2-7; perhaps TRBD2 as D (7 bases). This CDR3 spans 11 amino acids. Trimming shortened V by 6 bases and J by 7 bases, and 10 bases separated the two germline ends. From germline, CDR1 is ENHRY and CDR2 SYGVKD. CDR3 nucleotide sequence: TGTGCCATCAGCGAGGGGGGGGAGCAGTACTTC. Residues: CAISEGGEQYF.

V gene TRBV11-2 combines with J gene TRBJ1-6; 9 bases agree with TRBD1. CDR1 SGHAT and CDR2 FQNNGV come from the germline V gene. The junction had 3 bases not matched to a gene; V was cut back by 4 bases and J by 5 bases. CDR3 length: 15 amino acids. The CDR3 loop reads CASSSRTGDNSPLHF. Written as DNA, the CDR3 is TGTGCCAGCAGCTCCCGGACAGGGGATAATTCACCCCTCCACTTT. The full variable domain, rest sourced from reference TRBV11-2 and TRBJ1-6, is EAGVAQSPRYKIIEKRQSVAFWCNPISGHATLYWYQQILGQGPKLLIQFQNNGVVDDSQLPKDRFSAERLKGVDSTLKIQPAKLEDSAVYLCASSSRTGDNSPLHFGNGTRLTVT.